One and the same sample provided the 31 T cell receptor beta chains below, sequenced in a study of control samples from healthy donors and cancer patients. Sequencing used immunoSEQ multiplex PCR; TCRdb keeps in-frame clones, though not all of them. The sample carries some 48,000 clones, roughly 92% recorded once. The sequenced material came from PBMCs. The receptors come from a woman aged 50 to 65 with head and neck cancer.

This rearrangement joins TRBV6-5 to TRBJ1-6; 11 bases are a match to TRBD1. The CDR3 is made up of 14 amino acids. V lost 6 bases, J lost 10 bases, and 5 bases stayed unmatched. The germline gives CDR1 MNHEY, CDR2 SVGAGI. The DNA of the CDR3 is TGTGCCAGCAGAAGGGGGACAGGGGGGTCACCCCTCCACTTT. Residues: CASRRGTGGSPLHF.

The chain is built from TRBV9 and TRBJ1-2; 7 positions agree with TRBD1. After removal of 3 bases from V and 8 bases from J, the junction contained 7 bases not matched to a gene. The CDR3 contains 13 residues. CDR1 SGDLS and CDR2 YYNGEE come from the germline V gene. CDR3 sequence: CASSDLQGRGYTF. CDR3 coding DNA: TGTGCCAGCAGCGACCTACAGGGGAGGGGCTACACCTTC.

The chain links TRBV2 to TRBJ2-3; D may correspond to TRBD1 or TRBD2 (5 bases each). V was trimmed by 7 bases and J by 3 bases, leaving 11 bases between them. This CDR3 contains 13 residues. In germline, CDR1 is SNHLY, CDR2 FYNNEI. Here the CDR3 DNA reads TGTGCCAGCAATGGGGGTAGGACAGATACGCAGTATTTT. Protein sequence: CASNGGRTDTQYF.

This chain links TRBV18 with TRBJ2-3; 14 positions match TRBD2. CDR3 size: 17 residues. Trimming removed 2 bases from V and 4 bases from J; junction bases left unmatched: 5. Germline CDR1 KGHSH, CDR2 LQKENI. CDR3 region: CASSPTGLAGASDTQYF. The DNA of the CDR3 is TGTGCCAGCTCACCAACGGGACTAGCGGGAGCGTCAGATACGCAGTATTTT.

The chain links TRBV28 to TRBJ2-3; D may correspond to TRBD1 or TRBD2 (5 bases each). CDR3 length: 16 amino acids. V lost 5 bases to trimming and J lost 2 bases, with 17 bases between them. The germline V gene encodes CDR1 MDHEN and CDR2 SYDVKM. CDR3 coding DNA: TGTGCCAGCAGTGGTACTCGGGGCGGTGTCACAGATACGCAGTATTTT. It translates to CASSGTRGGVTDTQYF.

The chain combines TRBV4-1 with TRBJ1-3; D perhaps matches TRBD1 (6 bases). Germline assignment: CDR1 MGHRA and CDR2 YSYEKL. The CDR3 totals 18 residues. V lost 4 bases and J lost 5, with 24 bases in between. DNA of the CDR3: TGCGCCAGCAGCCTGACCGAGGCCTCACAGGGTCGAAGAAACACCATATATTTT. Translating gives CASSLTEASQGRRNTIYF.

DNA for the CDR3: TGTGCCAGCAGCGGGACTAGCACAGATACGCAGTATTTT. This sequence encodes CASSGTSTDTQYF. The chain recombines TRBV7-2 with TRBJ2-3; TRBD2 might be the D (6 bases). The CDR3 consists of 13 residues. The ends were cut back, 5 bases at V and 0 bases at J, with 6 bases in the middle. Germline CDR1 reads SGHTA; CDR2 reads FQGNSA.

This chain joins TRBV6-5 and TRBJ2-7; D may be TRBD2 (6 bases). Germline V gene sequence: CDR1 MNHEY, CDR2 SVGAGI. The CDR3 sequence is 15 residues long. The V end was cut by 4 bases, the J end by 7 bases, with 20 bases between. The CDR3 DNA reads TGTGCCAGCAGTTCCTTGGGAGGTGGGTTATGGGAGCAGTACTTC. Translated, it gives CASSSLGGGLWEQYF.

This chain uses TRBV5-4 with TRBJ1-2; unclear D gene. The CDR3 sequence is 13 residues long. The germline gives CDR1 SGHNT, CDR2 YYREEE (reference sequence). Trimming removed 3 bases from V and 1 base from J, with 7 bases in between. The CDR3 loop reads CASSSFNNYGYTF. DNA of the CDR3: TGTGCCAGCAGCTCCTTCAATAACTATGGCTACACCTTC.

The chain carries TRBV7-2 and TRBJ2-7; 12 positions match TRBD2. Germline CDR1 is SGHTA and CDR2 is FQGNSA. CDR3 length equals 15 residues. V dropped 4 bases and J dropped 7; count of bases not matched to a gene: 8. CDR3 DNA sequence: TGTGCCAGCAGCTCGCCGCTAGCGGGGGGGGAGGAGCAGTACTTC. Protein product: CASSSPLAGGEEQYF.

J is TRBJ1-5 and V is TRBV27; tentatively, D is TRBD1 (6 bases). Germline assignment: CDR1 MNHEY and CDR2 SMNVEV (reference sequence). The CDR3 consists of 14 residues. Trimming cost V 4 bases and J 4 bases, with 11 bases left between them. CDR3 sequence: CASSSDRRNQPQHF. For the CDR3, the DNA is TGTGCCAGCAGTTCGGACAGACGAAATCAGCCCCAGCATTTT.

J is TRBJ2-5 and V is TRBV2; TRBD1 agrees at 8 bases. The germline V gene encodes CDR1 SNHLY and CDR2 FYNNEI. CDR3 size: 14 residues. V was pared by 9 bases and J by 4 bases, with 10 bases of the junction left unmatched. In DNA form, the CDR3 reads TGTGCCAGTAACGGACAGGGAGGACGAGAGACCCAGTACTTC. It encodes CASNGQGGRETQYF.

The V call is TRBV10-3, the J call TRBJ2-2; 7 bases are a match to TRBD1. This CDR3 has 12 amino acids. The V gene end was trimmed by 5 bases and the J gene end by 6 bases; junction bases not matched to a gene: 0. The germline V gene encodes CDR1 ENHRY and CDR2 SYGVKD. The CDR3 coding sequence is TGTGCCATCAGTACAGGGGCCGGGGAGCTGTTTTTT. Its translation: CAISTGAGELFF.

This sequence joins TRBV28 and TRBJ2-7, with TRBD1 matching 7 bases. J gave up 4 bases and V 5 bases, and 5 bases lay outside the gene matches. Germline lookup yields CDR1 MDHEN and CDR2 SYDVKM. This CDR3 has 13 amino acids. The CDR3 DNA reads TGTGCCAGCAGTCGTAACAGGGGTTACGAGCAGTACTTC. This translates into CASSRNRGYEQYF.

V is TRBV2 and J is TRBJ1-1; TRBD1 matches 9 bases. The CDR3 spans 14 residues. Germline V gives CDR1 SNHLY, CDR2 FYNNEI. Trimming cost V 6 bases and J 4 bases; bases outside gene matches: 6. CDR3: CASRGDRGTTEAFF. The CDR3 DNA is TGTGCCAGCAGAGGAGACAGGGGGACCACTGAAGCTTTCTTT.

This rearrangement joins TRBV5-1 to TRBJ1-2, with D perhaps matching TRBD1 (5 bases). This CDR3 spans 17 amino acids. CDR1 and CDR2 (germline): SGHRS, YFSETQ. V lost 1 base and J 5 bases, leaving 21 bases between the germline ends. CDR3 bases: TGCGCCAGCAGCTTGTACCGGGACTACATGGGGGGGTATGGCTACACCTTC. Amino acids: CASSLYRDYMGGYGYTF.

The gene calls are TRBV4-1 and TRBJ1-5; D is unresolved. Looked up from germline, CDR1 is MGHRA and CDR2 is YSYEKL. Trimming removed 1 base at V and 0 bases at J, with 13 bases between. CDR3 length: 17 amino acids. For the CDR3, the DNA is TGCGCCAGCAGCCAAGTAGATCAGGAGCTTAGCAATCAGCCCCAGCATTTT. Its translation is CASSQVDQELSNQPQHF.

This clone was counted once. CDR3 amino acids: CASSYFSPDEQFF. The DNA of the CDR3 is TGTGCCAGCAGTTATTTTAGTCCCGATGAGCAGTTCTTC. This chain uses TRBV6-2 or TRBV6-3 with TRBJ2-1; the D is unclear. CDR1 MNHEY and CDR2 SVGEGT come from the germline V gene. Trimming took 3 bases from V and 8 from J, leaving 11 bases between them. The CDR3 has 13 residues.

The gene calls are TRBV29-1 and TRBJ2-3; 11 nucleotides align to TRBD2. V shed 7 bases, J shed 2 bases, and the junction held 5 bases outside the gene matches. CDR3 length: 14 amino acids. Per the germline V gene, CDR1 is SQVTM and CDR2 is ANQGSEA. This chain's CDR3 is CSALTSGITDTQYF. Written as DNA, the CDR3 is TGCAGCGCTCTGACTAGCGGGATCACAGATACGCAGTATTTT.

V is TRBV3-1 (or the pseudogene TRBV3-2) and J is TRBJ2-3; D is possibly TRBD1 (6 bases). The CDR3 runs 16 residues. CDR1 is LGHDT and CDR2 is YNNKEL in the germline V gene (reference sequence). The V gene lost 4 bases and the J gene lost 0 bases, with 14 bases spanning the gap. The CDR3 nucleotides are TGTGCCAGCAGCCCACAGGGTTTTGGTAGCACAGATACGCAGTATTTT. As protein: CASSPQGFGSTDTQYF.

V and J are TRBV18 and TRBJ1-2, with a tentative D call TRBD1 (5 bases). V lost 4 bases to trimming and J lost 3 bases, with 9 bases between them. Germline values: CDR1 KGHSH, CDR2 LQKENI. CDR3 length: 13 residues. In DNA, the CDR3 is TGTGCCAGCTCACAATGGGGCCACTATGGCTACACCTTC. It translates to CASSQWGHYGYTF.

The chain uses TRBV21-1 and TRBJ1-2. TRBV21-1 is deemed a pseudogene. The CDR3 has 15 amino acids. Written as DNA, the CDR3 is TGTGCCAGCAGCAAAGGGGAGGAGGGCGTCTATGGCTACACCTTC. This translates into CASSKGEEGVYGYTF.

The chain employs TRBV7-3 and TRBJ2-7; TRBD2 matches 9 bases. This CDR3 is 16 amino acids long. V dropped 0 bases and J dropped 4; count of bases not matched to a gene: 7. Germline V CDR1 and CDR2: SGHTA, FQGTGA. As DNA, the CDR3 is TGTGCCAGCAGCTTAACTAGCGGGAGTCTCCCATACGAGCAGTACTTC. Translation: CASSLTSGSLPYEQYF.

Here the CDR3 DNA reads TGTGCCAGCAGCTTAAATAGTGAAAAACTGTTTTTT. Protein: CASSLNSEKLFF. The chain couples TRBV7-2 to TRBJ1-4; D is unclear. The CDR3 is made up of 12 amino acids. Deletions cut 2 bases from V and 7 bases from J, with 5 bases between. Germline CDR1 reads SGHTA; CDR2 reads FQGNSA.

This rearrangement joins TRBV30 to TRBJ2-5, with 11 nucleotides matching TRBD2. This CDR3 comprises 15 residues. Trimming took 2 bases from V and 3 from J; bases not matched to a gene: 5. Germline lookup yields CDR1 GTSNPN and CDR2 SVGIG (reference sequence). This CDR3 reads CAWSQGSGGEETQYF. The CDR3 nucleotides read TGTGCCTGGAGTCAGGGTAGCGGGGGGGAAGAGACCCAGTACTTC.

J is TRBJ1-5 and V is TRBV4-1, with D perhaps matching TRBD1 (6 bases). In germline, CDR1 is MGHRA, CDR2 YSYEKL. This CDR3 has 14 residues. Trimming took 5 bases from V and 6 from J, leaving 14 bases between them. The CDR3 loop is CASSDGQTTQPQHF. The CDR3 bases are TGCGCCAGCAGCGACGGACAGACGACTCAGCCCCAGCATTTT.

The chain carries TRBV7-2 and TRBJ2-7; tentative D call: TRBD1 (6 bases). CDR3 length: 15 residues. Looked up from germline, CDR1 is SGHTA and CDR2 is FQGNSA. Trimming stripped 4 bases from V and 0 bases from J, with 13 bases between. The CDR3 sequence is CASSSRDTYSYEQYF. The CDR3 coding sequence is TGTGCCAGCAGCTCCCGGGACACCTACTCCTACGAGCAGTACTTC.

CDR3: CASSPRAGQGLPNQPQHF. The CDR3 bases are TGTGCCAGCAGTCCCCGAGCTGGACAGGGGCTTCCCAATCAGCCCCAGCATTTT. This chain links TRBV28 with TRBJ1-5, with 9 bases lining up with TRBD1. The V gene end was trimmed by 5 bases and the J gene end by 3 bases; junction bases not matched to a gene: 14. Germline V lookup: CDR1 MDHEN, CDR2 SYDVKM. This CDR3 region has 18 residues.

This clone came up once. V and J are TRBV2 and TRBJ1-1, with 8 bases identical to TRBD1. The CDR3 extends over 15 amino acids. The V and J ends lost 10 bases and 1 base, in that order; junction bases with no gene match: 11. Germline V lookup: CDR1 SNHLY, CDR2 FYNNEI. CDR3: CATIGQGRRNTEAFF. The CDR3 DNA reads TGTGCCACTATCGGACAGGGACGAAGGAACACTGAAGCTTTCTTT. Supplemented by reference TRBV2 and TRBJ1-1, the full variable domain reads EPEVTQTPSHQVTQMGQEVILRCVPISNHLYFYWYRQILGQKVEFLVSFYNNEISEKSEIFDDQFSVERPDGSNFTLKIRSTKLEDSAMYFCATIGQGRRNTEAFFGQGTRLTVV.

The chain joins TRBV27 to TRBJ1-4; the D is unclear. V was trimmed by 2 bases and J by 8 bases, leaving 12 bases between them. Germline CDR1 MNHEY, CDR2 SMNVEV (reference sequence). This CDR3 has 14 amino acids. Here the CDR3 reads CASSLLGVEEKLFF. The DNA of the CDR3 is TGTGCCAGCAGTTTACTCGGGGTTGAGGAAAAACTGTTTTTT.

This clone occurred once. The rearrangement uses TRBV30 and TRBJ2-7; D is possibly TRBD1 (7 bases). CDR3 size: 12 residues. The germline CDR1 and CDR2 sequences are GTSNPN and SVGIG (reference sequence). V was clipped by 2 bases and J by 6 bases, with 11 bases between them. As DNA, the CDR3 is TGTGCCTGGAGTCGGGGGACAGCCGAGCAGTACTTC. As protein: CAWSRGTAEQYF.